This T cell receptor (beta chain) was obtained from a study of T-cell reconstitution after alpha-beta-depleted transplantation in children. It was with unique molecular identifiers that the TCRbeta library was prepared. TCRdb analysed the PCR reads with MiXCR anew, one entry per CDR3 protein. The top ten clones hold 30% to 45% of a sample with about 16,000 distinct CDR3 sequences, about 8% of them seen once. CDR1 and CDR2 (germline): GTSNPN, SVGIG (reference sequence). There are 13 residues in the CDR3. Trimming shortened V by 2 bases and J by 1 base, and 8 bases separated the two germline ends. Study-level points and caveats: At around two months after transplant, the alpha-beta T cells were reportedly derived from several hundred expanded clones that came from non-depleted graft cells.

Remarks on this clonotype: Antigen specificity is unknown.

The sequence was collected from a boy younger than two who had a stem cell transplant for Wiskott-Aldrich syndrome, so the T cells may come from the graft donor. Sequences were derived from PBMCs, mostly from graft donor cells, sampled 60 days after TCRalphabeta/CD19-depleted stem cell transplant. The chain carries TRBV30 and TRBJ1-1; D not certain. The CDR3 nucleotides are TGTGCCTGGAGTCCAACAGCGAACACTGAAGCTTTCTTT. Its translation: CAWSPTANTEAFF.